The source of this T cell receptor (beta chain) is a study of early T cells in non-severe SARS-CoV-2 infection. TCRdb analysed the 5' RACE reads with MiXCR anew, one entry per CDR3 protein. The repertoire holds tens of thousands of distinct CDR3 sequences, with about 10% as singletons. Input material: whole blood. The sequence came from an adult who was a healthcare worker with PCR-confirmed SARS-CoV-2 infection or an uninfected control (not recorded which).

CDR3 nucleotide sequence: TGTGCCAGCAGCCTAACAGTTGGACAGGAGGGATCAGATACGCAGTATTTT. Translating gives CASSLTVGQEGSDTQYF. This sequence joins TRBV7-9 and TRBJ2-3; D might be TRBD1 (7 bases). In germline, CDR1 is SEHNR, CDR2 FQNEAQ (reference sequence). The CDR3 is 17 residues long. Trimming stripped 5 bases from V and 4 bases from J, with 22 bases between.